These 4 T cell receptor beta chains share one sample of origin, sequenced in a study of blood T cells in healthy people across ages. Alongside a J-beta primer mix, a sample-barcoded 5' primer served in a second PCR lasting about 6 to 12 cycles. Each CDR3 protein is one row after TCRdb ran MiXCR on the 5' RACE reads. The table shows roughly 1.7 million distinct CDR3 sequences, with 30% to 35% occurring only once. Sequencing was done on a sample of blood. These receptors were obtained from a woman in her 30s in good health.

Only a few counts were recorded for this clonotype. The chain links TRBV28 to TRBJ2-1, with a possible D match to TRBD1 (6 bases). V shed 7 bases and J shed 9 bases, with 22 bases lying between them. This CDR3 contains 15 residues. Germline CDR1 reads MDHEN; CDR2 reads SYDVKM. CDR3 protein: CASTRMGASQVEQFF. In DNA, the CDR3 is TGTGCCAGCACCAGAATGGGGGCTAGTCAAGTTGAGCAGTTCTTC.

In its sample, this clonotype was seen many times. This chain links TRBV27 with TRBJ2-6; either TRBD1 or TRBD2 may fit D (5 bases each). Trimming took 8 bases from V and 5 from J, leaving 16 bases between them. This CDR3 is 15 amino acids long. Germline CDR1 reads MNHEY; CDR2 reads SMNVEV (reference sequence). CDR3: CASCLTGTRANVLTF. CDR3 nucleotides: TGTGCCAGCTGCCTCACCGGGACCCGGGCCAACGTCCTGACTTTC.

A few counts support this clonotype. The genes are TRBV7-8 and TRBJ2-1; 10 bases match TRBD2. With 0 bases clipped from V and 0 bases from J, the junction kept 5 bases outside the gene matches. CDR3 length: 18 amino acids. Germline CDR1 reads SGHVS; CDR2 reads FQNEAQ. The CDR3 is CASSLAGLASPSYNEQFF. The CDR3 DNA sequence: TGTGCCAGCAGCTTAGCGGGACTAGCGTCCCCCTCCTACAATGAGCAGTTCTTC.

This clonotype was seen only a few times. This chain's CDR3 is CATSRDLSKDFQHF. Here the CDR3 DNA reads TGTGCCACCAGCAGGGATCTCTCTAAGGACTTCCAGCATTTT. The chain couples TRBV15 to TRBJ1-5; D is unresolved. The length of the CDR3 is 14 residues. V was trimmed by 3 bases and J by 12 bases, leaving 18 bases between them. The germline gives CDR1 LNHNV, CDR2 YYDKDF (reference sequence).